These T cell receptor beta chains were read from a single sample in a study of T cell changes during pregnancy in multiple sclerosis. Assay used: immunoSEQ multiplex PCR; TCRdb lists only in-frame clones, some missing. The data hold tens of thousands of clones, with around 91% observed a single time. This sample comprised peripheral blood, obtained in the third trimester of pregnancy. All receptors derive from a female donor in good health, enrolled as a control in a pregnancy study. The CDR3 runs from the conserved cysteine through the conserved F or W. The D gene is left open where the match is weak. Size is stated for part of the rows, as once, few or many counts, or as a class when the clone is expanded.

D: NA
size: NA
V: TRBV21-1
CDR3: CASSKDESPGERLYGYTF

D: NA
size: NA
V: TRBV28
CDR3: CASSGLGGGGTEAFF

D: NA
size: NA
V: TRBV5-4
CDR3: CASSLGGDRTFNYGYTF

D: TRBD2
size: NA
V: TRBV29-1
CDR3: CSVEEVFGLAGSRPTNEQFF

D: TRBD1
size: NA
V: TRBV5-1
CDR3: CASSLVMVTGSTGELFF

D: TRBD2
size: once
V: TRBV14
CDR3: CASSIAGGETQYF

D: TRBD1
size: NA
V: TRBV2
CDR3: CASTGGTSGANVLTF

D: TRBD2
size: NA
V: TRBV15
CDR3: CATSGRLAPVSTGELFF

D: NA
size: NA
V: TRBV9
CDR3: CASSGESSNQPQHF

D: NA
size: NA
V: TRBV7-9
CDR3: CASSLDNMNTEAFF

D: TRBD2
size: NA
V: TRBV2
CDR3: CASSELPSGYSGANVLTF

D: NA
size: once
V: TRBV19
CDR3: CASSIDPVNTEAFF

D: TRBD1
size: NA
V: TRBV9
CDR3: CASSGIFSQGGPLEQYF

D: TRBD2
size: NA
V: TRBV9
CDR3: CASSVGSGNAGELFF

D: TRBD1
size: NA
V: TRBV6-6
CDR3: CASSYLAGGSHYGYTF

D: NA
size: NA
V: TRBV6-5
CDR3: CASSKTGGNTEAFF

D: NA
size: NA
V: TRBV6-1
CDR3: CASNLGAYNEQFF

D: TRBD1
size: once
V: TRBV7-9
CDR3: CASSLGAGGYGYTF

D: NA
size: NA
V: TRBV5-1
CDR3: CASRGRGTDTQYF

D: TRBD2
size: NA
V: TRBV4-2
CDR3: CASSQDIAGSSYNEQFF

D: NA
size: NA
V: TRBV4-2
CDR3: CASSQEDSFSGDTIYF

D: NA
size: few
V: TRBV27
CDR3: CASGSGSQPQHF

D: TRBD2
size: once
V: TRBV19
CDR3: CASSWTSGEFTDTQYF

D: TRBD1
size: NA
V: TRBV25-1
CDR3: CASSEFAGTGWYGYTF

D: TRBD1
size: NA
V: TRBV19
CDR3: CASSNTGVEQFF

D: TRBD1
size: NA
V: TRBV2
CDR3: CASSEGQGAYNEQFF

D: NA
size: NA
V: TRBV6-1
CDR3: CASSTSLTGFYEQFF

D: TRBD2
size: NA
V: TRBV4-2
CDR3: CASSQAGGIDTQYF

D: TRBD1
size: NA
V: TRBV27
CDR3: CASSLSGGEKLFF

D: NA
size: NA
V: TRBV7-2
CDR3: CASSPPPGVYEQYF

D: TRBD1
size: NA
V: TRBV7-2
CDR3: CASSPLDRGRGYTF

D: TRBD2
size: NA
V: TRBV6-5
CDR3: CASSTPGLAGETQYF

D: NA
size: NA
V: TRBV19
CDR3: CASSMDRFYEQYF

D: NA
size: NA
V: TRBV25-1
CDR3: CASSESGSGANVLTF

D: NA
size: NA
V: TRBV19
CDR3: CASRQSFGFGELFF

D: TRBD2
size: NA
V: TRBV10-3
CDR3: CAISESPGTIAGELFF

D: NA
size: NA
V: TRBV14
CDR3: CASSQVAGMLHSPLHF

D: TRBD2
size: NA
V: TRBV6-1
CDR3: CASSGTGISGRAFEQYF

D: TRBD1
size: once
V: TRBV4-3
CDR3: CASSQDEETGGNGYTF

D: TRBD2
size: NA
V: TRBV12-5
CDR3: CASGRGLANRELFF

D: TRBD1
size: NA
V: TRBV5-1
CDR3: CASSLEPPGTASYEQYF

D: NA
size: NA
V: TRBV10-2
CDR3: CASSSGGTQYF

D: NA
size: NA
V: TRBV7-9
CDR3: CASSLRSRPWQYF

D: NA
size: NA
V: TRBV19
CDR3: CASKLNGADNYGYTF

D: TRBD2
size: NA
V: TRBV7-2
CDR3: CASSLGSGGPSWETQYF

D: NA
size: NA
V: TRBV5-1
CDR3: CASSLGGWTEAFF

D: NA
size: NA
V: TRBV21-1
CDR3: CASSKGLGAFYNEQFF

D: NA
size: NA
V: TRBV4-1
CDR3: CASSQRGAGNEKLFF

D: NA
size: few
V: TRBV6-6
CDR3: CASRKGQINEKLFF

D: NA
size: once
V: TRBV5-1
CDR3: CASSTQGPGNTIYF

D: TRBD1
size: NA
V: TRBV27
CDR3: CASSPRGAGGQPQHF

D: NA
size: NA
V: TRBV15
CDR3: CATSRDRRGNQPQHF

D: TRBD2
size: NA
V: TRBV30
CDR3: CAWSVPGAGVRREQFF

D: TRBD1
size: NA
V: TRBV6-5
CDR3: CASSQGQYSNQPQHF

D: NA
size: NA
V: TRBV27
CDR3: CASNLGGTLNTEAFF